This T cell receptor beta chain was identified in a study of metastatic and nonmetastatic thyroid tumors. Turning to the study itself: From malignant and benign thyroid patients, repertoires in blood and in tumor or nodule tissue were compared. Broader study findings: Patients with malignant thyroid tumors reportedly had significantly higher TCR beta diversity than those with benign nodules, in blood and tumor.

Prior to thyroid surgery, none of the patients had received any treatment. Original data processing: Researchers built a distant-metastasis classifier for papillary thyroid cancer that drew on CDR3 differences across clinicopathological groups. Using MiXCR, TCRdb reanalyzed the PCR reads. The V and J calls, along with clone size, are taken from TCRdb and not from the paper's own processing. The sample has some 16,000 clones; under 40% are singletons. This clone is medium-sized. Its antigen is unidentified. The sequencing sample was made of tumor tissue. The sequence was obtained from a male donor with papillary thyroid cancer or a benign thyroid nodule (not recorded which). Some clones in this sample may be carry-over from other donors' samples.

CDR3 DNA: TGTGCCAGCAGTTACAGCGGGGAGATTTACGAGCAGTACTTC. Translated: CASSYSGEIYEQYF. The chain uses TRBV6-2 or TRBV6-3 and TRBJ2-7; TRBD2 matches 7 bases. Looked up from germline, CDR1 is MNHEY and CDR2 is SVGEGT. The CDR3 contains 14 residues. V was clipped by 2 bases and J by 4 bases; unmatched bases: 5.